Detailed here is one T cell receptor (beta chain). This record belongs to a study of identifying expanded T cells in peripheral blood. Libraries were prepared by immunoSEQ multiplex PCR; TCRdb keeps only in-frame clonotypes and omits some of them. The sample includes under 95,000 clones, around 91% of them seen just once. Trimming pared 0 bases from V and 3 bases from J, leaving 8 bases between. Germline V gives CDR1 MNHNY, CDR2 SVGAGI (reference sequence). The CDR3 has 14 amino acids. Specimen: blood. This receptor was identified in a person aged 18 to 69 in good health. The rearrangement joins TRBV6-6 to TRBJ1-1; D ambiguous. In DNA, the CDR3 is TGTGCCAGCAGTTACTCCAGGATGGACACTGAAGCTTTCTTT. Translated: CASSYSRMDTEAFF.